This T cell receptor beta chain was captured by sequencing in a study of CD8+ T cells in alopecia areata. About the research overall: Tofacitinib continued for 6 to 18 months and was then withheld for 6 months. Findings and caveats of the study: Scalp samples also yield sequences from resident alphabeta T cells of normal skin.

This clone was found once. What it recognizes is unknown. CDR3 size: 14 residues. Germline CDR1 reads SGHRS; CDR2 reads YFSETQ. Lesional scalp punch biopsies and peripheral blood were collected from alopecia areata patients. PBMCs served as the source from which CD4+ and CD8+ T cells were sorted. Extracted RNA was reverse transcribed into cDNA, the sequencing template. Clones were read by immunoSEQ multiplex PCR, and TCRdb kept only the in-frame ones, dropping some. The table shows about 130,000 clones, with under 60% occurring only once. This material consisted of CD4+ T cells sorted from blood, taken at week 0. The chain is built from TRBV5-1 and TRBJ2-3; 7 positions agree with TRBD2. The TCR comes from a human donor with alopecia areata. CDR3 amino acids: CAAGLGSPTDTQYF. For the CDR3, the DNA is TGCGCAGCCGGACTAGGCAGCCCCACAGATACGCAGTATTTT.